The next 5 T cell receptor beta chains were all read from a single sample in a study of OX40 agonist ivuxolimab in advanced cancers. Profiled with immunoSEQ multiplex PCR; TCRdb holds only in-frame clones, not every one. Of tens of thousands of clones in the sample, 75% to 90% were seen once. Sequenced material: CD4+ or CD8+ T cells sorted from blood, taken in a trial of the OX40 agonist ivuxolimab. The source is an adult with an advanced solid tumor such as melanoma, head and neck, liver or kidney cancer.

Only one count was recorded for this clone. J is TRBJ1-2 and V is TRBV6-5; unclear D gene. Germline values: CDR1 MNHEY, CDR2 SVGAGI. This CDR3 region has 15 residues. V dropped 5 bases and J dropped 0 bases, with 13 bases sitting between them. The CDR3 coding sequence is TGTGCCAGCAGTCTGACGTGGCCTCCTAACTATGGCTACACCTTC. It encodes CASSLTWPPNYGYTF.

V gene TRBV4-1 combines with J gene TRBJ1-2, with TRBD1 matching over 9 bases. The CDR3 sequence is 15 residues long. After removal of 1 base from V and 7 bases from J, the junction contained 7 bases not matched to a gene. Per the germline V gene, CDR1 is MGHRA and CDR2 is YSYEKL. CDR3 in amino acids: CASSQGDRELVGYTF. The CDR3 coding sequence is TGCGCCAGCAGCCAAGGGGACAGGGAGCTAGTTGGCTACACCTTC.

The rearrangement joins TRBV19 to TRBJ2-2; 7 nucleotides match TRBD2. Trimming at V came to 5 bases and at J to 6 bases, leaving 9 bases not matched to a gene. The CDR3 sequence is 15 residues long. CDR1 and CDR2 (germline): LNHDA, SQIVND (reference sequence). The CDR3 spells CASSASQGGPGELFF. CDR3 nucleotides: TGTGCCAGTAGTGCTTCCCAGGGAGGGCCCGGGGAGCTGTTTTTT.

As concerns this clone: The same CDR3 can be traced to other DNA sequences in this sample. This sequence joins TRBV18 and TRBJ2-7; tentatively, D is TRBD1 (6 bases). CDR1 and CDR2 from the germline V gene are KGHSH and LQKENI. The germline V and J ends were trimmed by 6 bases and 0 bases, with 9 bases remaining between them. The CDR3 is made up of 13 amino acids. The CDR3 region is CASSWTDSYEQYF. For the CDR3, the DNA is TGTGCCAGCTCGTGGACAGACTCCTACGAGCAGTACTTC. The complete variable domain, with remaining parts taken from reference TRBV18 and TRBJ2-7, reads NAGVMQNPRHLVRRRGQEARLRCSPMKGHSHVYWYRQLPEEGLKFMVYLQKENIIDESGMPKERFSAEFPKEGPSILRIQQVVRGDSAAYFCASSWTDSYEQYFGPGTRLTVT.

The chain joins TRBV11-1 to TRBJ2-3; D remains ambiguous. This CDR3 has 14 residues. Trimming shortened V by 2 bases and J by 2 bases, and 8 bases separated the two germline ends. Germline loops: CDR1 SGHAT, CDR2 FQDESV (reference sequence). In nucleotides, the CDR3 is TGTGCCAGCAGCTTAATGCAGACCACAGATACGCAGTATTTT. Its protein product is CASSLMQTTDTQYF.